This TCR beta chain was retrieved from a study of T cells in women clearing cervical HPV infection. Study-level information: HLA type could not be excluded as a confounder.

Turning to this clone: The read halts 3 residues ahead of the CDR3 end, with the missing end drawn from the germline J gene.

MY09/MY11 PCR detected cervical HPV DNA; dot-blot assigned genotypes. Profiled with immunoSEQ multiplex PCR; TCRdb holds only in-frame clones, not every one. The sample has about 30,000 clones. V lost 0 bases and J lost 4, with 16 bases in between. Germline CDR1 is SGHNT and CDR2 is YYREEE (reference sequence). The CDR3 sequence is 16 residues long. The clonotype originates from a woman between 18 and 69 years old with a cervical HPV16 infection that either progressed to CIN3+ or cleared (not recorded which). The chain employs TRBV5-4 and TRBJ1-2, with D perhaps TRBD1 (6 bases). The sequenced material came from blood buffy coat. This CDR3 is CASSLAAGQLGYGYTF. The sequenced CDR3 bases are TGTGCCAGCAGCTTGGCAGCCGGACAGCTGGGCTATGGC.